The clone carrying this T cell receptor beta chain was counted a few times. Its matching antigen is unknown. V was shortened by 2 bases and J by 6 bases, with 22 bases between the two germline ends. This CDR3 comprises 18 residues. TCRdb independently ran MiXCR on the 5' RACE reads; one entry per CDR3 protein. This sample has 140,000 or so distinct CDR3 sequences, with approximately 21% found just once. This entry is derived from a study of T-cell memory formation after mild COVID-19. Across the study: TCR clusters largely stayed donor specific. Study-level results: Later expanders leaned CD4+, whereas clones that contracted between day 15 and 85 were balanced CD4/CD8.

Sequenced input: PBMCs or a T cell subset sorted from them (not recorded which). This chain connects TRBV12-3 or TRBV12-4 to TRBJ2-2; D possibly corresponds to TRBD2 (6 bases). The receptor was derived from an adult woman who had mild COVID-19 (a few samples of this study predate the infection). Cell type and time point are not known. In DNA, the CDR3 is TGTGCCAGCAGTTTATTCGGGACTGCTGGGTTGGAGCCCGGGGAGCTGTTTTTT. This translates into CASSLFGTAGLEPGELFF.